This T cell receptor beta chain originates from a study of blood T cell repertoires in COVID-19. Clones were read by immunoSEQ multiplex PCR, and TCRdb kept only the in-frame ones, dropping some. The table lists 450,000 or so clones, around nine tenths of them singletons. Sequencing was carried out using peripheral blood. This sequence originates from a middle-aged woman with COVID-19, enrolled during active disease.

CDR3 sequence reads: CAWSLLSSNEKLFF. CDR3 sequence (DNA): TGTGCCTGGAGTTTACTATCTTCTAATGAAAAACTGTTTTTT. The rearrangement links TRBV30 to TRBJ1-4; the D is unclear. Germline CDR1 and CDR2: GTSNPN and SVGIG (reference sequence). The V and J ends lost 2 bases and 3 bases respectively, with 10 bases between them. The CDR3 loop spans 14 amino acids.